The clone carrying this T cell receptor (beta chain) was seen ten or more times. No antigen is known for it. TCRdb passed the 5' RACE reads through MiXCR, listing each CDR3 protein once. Among about 9,600 distinct CDR3 sequences, around 10% were seen once, and the ten largest hold 8% to 11%. Specified time point: sample taken at primary tumor resection. A total of roughly 72 untreated early-stage non-small cell lung cancer patients served as donors. This entry belongs to a study of spatial heterogeneity in lung cancer. General study points: In tumor T cells, estimated coverage reached about 6.8% for alpha chains and around 13% for beta chains. For expanded intratumoral alpha and beta TCRs, counts tracked tumor mutation counts.

This sequence originates from a male donor with early-stage non-small cell lung cancer. Source: lung tumor tissue, taken at surgery.

The CDR3 protein is CASRGTDTQYF. The CDR3 bases are TGCGCCAGCAGGGGCACAGATACGCAGTATTTT. This chain links TRBV5-1 with TRBJ2-3; D is ambiguous. This CDR3 has 11 residues. Germline-derived CDR1 and CDR2 are SGHRS and YFSETQ. Trimming removed 5 bases at V and 1 base at J, with 2 bases between.